This T cell receptor beta chain stems from a study of cytomegalovirus exposure and HLA in healthy donors. Researchers ran the PCR with 60 Vbeta and 13 Jbeta primers. This table comes from immunoSEQ multiplex PCR, and its TCRdb copy is limited to in-frame clones, with some not included. The sample records approximately 150,000 clones, 65% to 70% being singletons. The CDR3 contains 15 residues. Trimming pared 1 base from V and 2 bases from J, leaving 9 bases between. Germline V CDR1 and CDR2: SGHVS, FNYEAQ. The chain recombines TRBV7-6 with TRBJ2-1, with D possibly being TRBD2 (7 bases). The TCR sequence derives from a woman aged 18-29 years in good health and CMV-seropositive. Source material: PBMCs. The DNA of the CDR3 is TGTGCCAGCAGCTTAGGGGGGGGGCCCTACAATGAGCAGTTCTTC. As protein: CASSLGGGPYNEQFF.